This T cell receptor (beta chain) originates from a study of blood T cell repertoires in COVID-19. Overall study context: PBMCs, B-cell-depleted T cells, or T cells provided the cDNA or gDNA that made up the material.

Authors' analysis steps: From reference gene primer amplification, estimates of nucleated cell counts were derived. Profiling relied on immunoSEQ multiplex PCR, and the TCRdb table lists in-frame clones only, not all of them. From that table come the V and J calls and clone size; the DNA was used to work out D and trimming. The data hold tens of thousands of clones, with 86% observed a single time. Sequenced material: peripheral blood. The TCR comes from a human donor in a cohort sampled during active COVID-19.

CDR3 bases: TGCAGTGCCGGGTCGATGGCCGGGAATGGCTACACCTTC. Its protein is CSAGSMAGNGYTF. This rearrangement joins TRBV29-1 to TRBJ1-2; D is unresolved. The CDR3 length is 13 residues. The germline CDR1 and CDR2 sequences are SQVTM and ANQGSEA.